Below, 4 T cell receptor beta chains from the same sample are listed, as sequenced in a study of blood T cell repertoires in COVID-19. The assay was immunoSEQ multiplex PCR, and TCRdb's table has in-frame clones only and misses some. Of 200,000 to 250,000 clones detected, 81% appear once; the ten largest clones hold around 9.3%. What was sequenced was PBMCs or T cells enriched from blood (not recorded which). These TCRs come from a woman aged 50 to 60 with acute COVID-19.

V is TRBV11-1 and J is TRBJ1-1; TRBD1 aligns across 8 bases. The CDR3 extends over 14 amino acids. CDR1 is SGHAT, CDR2 FQDESV, per germline (reference sequence). Trimming cost V 1 base and J 3 bases; bases outside gene matches: 1. The CDR3 region is CASSLDRGDTEAFF. CDR3 sequence (DNA): TGTGCCAGCAGCTTAGACAGGGGGGACACTGAAGCTTTCTTT.

This chain joins TRBV5-4 and TRBJ2-7, with TRBD2 matching 7 bases. The germline V gene has CDR1 SGHNT and CDR2 YYREEE (reference sequence). This CDR3 has 15 amino acids. V lost 4 bases to trimming and J lost 0 bases; unmatched junction nucleotides: 7. The CDR3 DNA follows: TGTGCCAGCAGCGAAGCGGGAACGGTCTCCTACGAGCAGTACTTC. It is translated as CASSEAGTVSYEQYF.

The chain links TRBV28 to TRBJ2-7; TRBD2 matches at 7 bases. The CDR3 extends over 14 amino acids. V dropped 3 bases and J dropped 2; count of bases not matched to a gene: 4. The germline CDR1 and CDR2 sequences are MDHEN and SYDVKM. The CDR3 protein is CASSLSGGAYEQYF. CDR3 nucleotide sequence: TGTGCCAGCAGTTTGTCGGGGGGAGCCTACGAGCAGTACTTC.

The chain couples TRBV2 to TRBJ1-1; D remains ambiguous. This CDR3 contains 16 residues. The germline gives CDR1 SNHLY, CDR2 FYNNEI. V lost 4 bases and J 2 bases, leaving 17 bases between the germline ends. In DNA form, the CDR3 reads TGTGCCAGCAGTGCGAAGCGCACGCCTCCTAACACTGAAGCTTTCTTT. Translating gives CASSAKRTPPNTEAFF.